This T cell receptor beta chain derives from a study of T-cell reconstitution after alpha-beta-depleted transplantation in children. Deletions cut 2 bases from V and 10 bases from J, with 16 bases between. This CDR3 is 15 amino acids long. Looked up from germline, CDR1 is KGHDR and CDR2 is SFDVKD. Library preparation (for TCRbeta) was performed with unique molecular identifiers. MiXCR was run by TCRdb on the PCR reads, yielding one entry per CDR3 protein. The data show around 410,000 distinct CDR3 sequences, approximately 11% seen once. Sequenced here: PBMCs from the stem cell graft donor, sampled from the stem cell graft. This sequence originates from a human donor who donated a stem cell graft to a child with acute myeloid leukemia. The chain is built from TRBV24-1 and TRBJ1-4, with a weak D call TRBD1 (5 bases). In nucleotides, the CDR3 is TGTGCCACCAGTGATTCTTCACCGCCGAGGGGAAAACTGTTTTTT. Protein: CATSDSSPPRGKLFF.